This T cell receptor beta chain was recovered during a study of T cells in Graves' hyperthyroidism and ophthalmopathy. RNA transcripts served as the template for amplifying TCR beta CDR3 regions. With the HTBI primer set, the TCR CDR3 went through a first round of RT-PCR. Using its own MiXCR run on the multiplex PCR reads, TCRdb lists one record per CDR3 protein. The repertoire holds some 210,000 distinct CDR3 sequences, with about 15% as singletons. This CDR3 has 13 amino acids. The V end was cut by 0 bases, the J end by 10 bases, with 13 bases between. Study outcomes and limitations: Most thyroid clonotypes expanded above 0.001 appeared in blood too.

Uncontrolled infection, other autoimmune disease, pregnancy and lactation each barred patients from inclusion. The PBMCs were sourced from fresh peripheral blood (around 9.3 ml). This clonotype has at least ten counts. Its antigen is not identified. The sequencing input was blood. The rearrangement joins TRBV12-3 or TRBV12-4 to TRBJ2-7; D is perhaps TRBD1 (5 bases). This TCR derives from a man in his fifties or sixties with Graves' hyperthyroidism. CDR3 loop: CASSLARAERQYF. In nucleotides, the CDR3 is TGTGCCAGCAGTTTAGCCAGGGCCGAGCGACAGTACTTC.